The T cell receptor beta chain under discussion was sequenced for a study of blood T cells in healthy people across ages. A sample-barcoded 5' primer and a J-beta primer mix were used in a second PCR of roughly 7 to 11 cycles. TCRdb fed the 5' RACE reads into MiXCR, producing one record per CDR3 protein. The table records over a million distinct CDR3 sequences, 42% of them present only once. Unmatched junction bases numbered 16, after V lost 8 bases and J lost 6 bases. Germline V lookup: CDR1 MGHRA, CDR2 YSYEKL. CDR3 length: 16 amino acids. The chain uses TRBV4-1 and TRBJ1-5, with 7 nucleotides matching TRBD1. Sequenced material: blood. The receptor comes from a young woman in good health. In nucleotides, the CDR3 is TGCGCCAGCGGCCTCGAGGGTAAGGGGGCGACTCAGCCCCAGCATTTT. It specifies CASGLEGKGATQPQHF.